This record covers a single T cell receptor beta chain. This clone's antigen is unknown. No much larger clone exists at a distance of one base, and base qualities are not known. The CDR3 contains 13 residues, cysteine and phenylalanine counted. The DNA shown is the 39-base CDR3, in frame from base 1. Cut back by 2 bases and 9 bases, the V and J ends lie 8 bases apart. The germline V gene yields SGHAT for CDR1 and FQNNGV for CDR2. The donors were healthy, HIV-negative adults who had no recently reported acute infections or vaccinations. Every donor was a Caucasian adult residing in Nashville, Tennessee, USA. CD4+ T cells were enriched by magnetic negative selection; naive cells were then positively selected on CD45RA, and the negative fraction formed the memory subset. After blood collection by leukapheresis, PBMCs were isolated using Ficoll-Histopaque density gradient centrifugation and then cryopreserved in the vapor phase of liquid nitrogen. Purity and quantity of every magnetically sorted T cell population were checked by analytical flow cytometry. Genomic DNA was isolated from each sorted fraction and quantified by UV absorbance on a Nanodrop 2000c.

The data stem from a study of shared clonotypes between healthy human individuals (dated by TCRdb to about 2020). With respect to the entire study: The cohort comprised a couple of women and a few men aged 18 to 49 years. For each donor, CD4 naive and CD4 memory were each given three plates, CD8 naive was given two plates, and CD8 memory was given one plate. To estimate repertoire size and how much clonotype sharing occurs between individuals, the study deeply sequenced the blood TCR repertoires of about five healthy adults. To increase sequencing depth and limit assay-specific biases, different laboratories used diverse techniques to prepare libraries and sequence TCR repertoires. Each donor's leukapheresis produced roughly between roughly 0.9 and 8.9 billion PBMCs.

Study-level results and caveats: Even with the large sequencing depth, rarefaction of the sorted-subset datasets indicated that sequencing was incomplete. Only blood was sampled, and tissue TCR repertoires likely differ from those in blood. Higher generation probabilities were observed for clonotypes shared by all four sorted-subset donors than for non-shared clonotypes. Estimated clonotype richness was generally larger for naive than for memory subsets. Pairwise subsampling indicated that sequencing depth was expected to affect the degree of clonotype sharing among donors. When a handful of donors were compared, the shared fraction of clonotypes was 5% to 6.5% for naive CD4, 3.5% for naive CD8, 2% to 2.5% for memory CD4, and 0.4% for memory CD8. Because the study included a small number of donors, the genetic and exposure-history diversity represented was limited.

Using the deep immunoSEQ assay, multiplex PCR amplified TCR CDR3 regions from genomic DNA. For each cell subset, the extracted genomic DNA was distributed evenly across all wells of several immunoSEQ 96-well plates, and each plate served as one replicate. For sorted subsets, about 200 ng genomic DNA, equal to 25,000 to 35,000 T cell genomes, was loaded into each replicate PCR. Purified libraries were quantified with a Qubit 3.0 fluorometer, sized on a Bioanalyzer 2100, and re-quantified with the KAPA Library Quantification kit. Every immunoSEQ 96-well plate was sequenced on a separate single-read 150-cycle Illumina NextSeq 550 flow cell. In the source study's methods: The immunoSEQ output contained only junctional sequences without quality scores, so filtering could not match that applied to full-length reads. To assign V/J genes and CDR3, sequences were annotated against IMGT germline references using PyIR, a Python wrapper for IgBLAST v1.9. Reads with weak V/J assignments (E-value above 1e-6), missing CDR3, stop codons, out-of-frame junctions, or ambiguous translated residues were removed. A V3J clonotype was defined by an identical inferred V gene, J gene, and CDR3 amino acid sequence. The percentage overlap between two repertoires was calculated by dividing the number of shared unique clonotypes by the size of the smaller repertoire. Three approaches were used to assess repertoire richness: RTK rarefaction, the Chao1 estimator, and Recon v2.1 estimates of unobserved clonotypes. For all TCRbeta clonotypes obtained by the gDNA method from several donors, generation probabilities were computed with OLGA. Drawn from immuneACCESS, this table holds only the in-frame rearrangements with V and J called that TCRdb kept. Clones are partly lost; checked studies trace under half to an unresolved V gene and leave the rest unexplained. The DNA was the basis for D and trimming; V, J and clone size are from that table. The sample table records some 680,000 clones; around 78% of these occur just once. Around 1.8% of the sample is in the top ten clones.

The rearrangement joined TRBV11-2 to TRBJ1-6; 5 matching bases give a weak D call of TRBD1. Sequencing was done on a sample of memory CD4+ T cells sorted from blood. The sample's cell subset or site, from its label and the paper: CD45RA-negative fraction. This sequence originates from a woman younger than 45 in good health. In nucleotide form, the sequence is TGTGCCAGCAGCTTATATAGGGGTTCACCCCTCCACTTT. This codes for CASSLYRGSPLHF.